The text below deals with one TCR beta chain. This clone was observed a single time. The specificity of this receptor is unknown. Per-base qualities were not stored, and no clone one base away is much larger. The entry originates in a study of cytomegalovirus exposure and HLA in healthy donors (dated by TCRdb to 2015 to 2018). Background on the whole study: According to an earlier analysis of 550 to 750 of the donors, 200 million or so T cells yielded roughly 110 million unique TCR beta sequences and roughly 280 Gb of sequence data. In an earlier analysis of 550 to 700 of the donors, high-throughput TCR beta sequencing was used to judge whether each TCR beta V gene segment behaved as functional or pseudogenic. A later genetic analysis used genome-wide SNP genotypes for about 65% of the roughly 670 donors, treating that subset as a discovery cohort. Besides the first cohort of 550 to 750 subjects, a separate validation cohort made up of 95 to 150 different subjects was used. Among a few hundred genotyped donors of the cohort, an average of roughly 240,000 unique TCR beta nucleotide sequences were sequenced per donor, around a sixth of them non-productive. The study aimed to test whether cataloging public T cell receptors could reveal signatures of past pathogen exposure. Both class I and class II loci were covered by HLA typing, at four-digit resolution. Five DR-DQ haplotypes were treated as single units for association and clustering because of strong linkage in the cohort. Typing coverage differed by locus: A, B, C, DRB1 and DQB1 were typed in roughly 629-630 donors, DQA1 in about 510, DPA1 in around 610, and DPB1 in just under 480. An early release that covered about 600 HLA-typed donors contained approximately 300 gigabases of sequencing data and about 84 million unique TCR sequences. In the later analysis, no new phenotypic data were used to find candidate immune exposures; instead, reliance was placed on TCR beta sequences and their occurrence across donors. All discovery cohort repertoires had been generated using a single sequencing platform. To predict cytomegalovirus infection status, the study brought together high-throughput TCR immunosequencing, statistical association of individual TCRs with disease status, and machine learning. Using immunosequencing, the study profiled T cell repertoires from some 670 subjects and related those repertoires to cytomegalovirus serostatus. To study patterns of TCR occurrence, a later analysis re-analyzed previously published TCR beta repertoires from 500 to 850 donors and added high-resolution HLA genotyping. Of the 350 to 450 genotyped donors, 65% to 90% were placed in the genetic ancestry cluster associated with self-reported Caucasian donors. Alongside the repertoire data, information on donor age, sex, ethnicity and CMV serostatus was compiled.

In total, roughly 670 healthy bone marrow donors made up the cohort. At the time of sampling, every cohort member was nominally healthy, though immune exposures that went unrecorded were likely present. The donor was CMV seronegative and belonged to the group of 320 or so seronegative cohort members. A peripheral blood sample was provided by each donor, and peripheral blood mononuclear cells were used for TCR beta sequencing. The Qiagen DNeasy Blood Extraction Kit was used to extract genomic DNA from the blood cell samples. Libraries were built with the immunoSEQ multiplex PCR assay. For the multiplex PCR, a mixture combining 60 forward primers for TCR Vbeta segments and 13 reverse primers for TCR Jbeta segments was used. The CDR3 region of rearranged TCR beta genes was amplified from genomic DNA by a multiplex PCR assay. Amplified TCR beta libraries were sequenced as 87-base-pair reads on the Illumina HiSeq System. Per the authors' processing: A later analysis counted 75 million to 100 million unique TCR beta chains across the 550 to 700 repertoires, and 10 million to 11 million of these chains were shared by at least two donors. Raw reads were error-corrected and collapsed into unique sequences by a nearest-neighbor algorithm in which closely related sequences were merged to remove PCR and sequencing errors. V, D and J gene segments were assigned by aligning CDR3 sequences to IMGT reference sequences. For a sequence to be retained, a match of at least six nucleotides to both a V gene segment and a J gene segment was required. A rearrangement was called productive if the CDR3 had no stop codons and remained in frame with V and J, and every other rearrangement was called non-productive. Following IMGT convention, CDR3 was defined as the stretch from the second conserved V-encoded cysteine up to the conserved J-encoded phenylalanine. The earlier analysis of fewer than 700 of the donors excluded sequences that lacked an unambiguous match to a single V gene segment. In an earlier analysis of several hundred of the donors, V segments were called functional above 56.7% productive rearrangements and were called segregating when the between-donor standard deviation exceeded 5%. A statistical classification framework was built to diagnose cytomegalovirus status from the catalog of TCR beta chain sequences. V and J gene assignment, in a later analysis, came from comparing TCR nucleotide sequences with IMGT/GENE-DB human TR gene sequences. In a later analysis, CDR3 sequences and most-parsimonious VDJ recombination scenarios were assigned using the TCRdist pipeline. In a later analysis, each TCR beta chain was defined by its CDR3 amino acid sequence together with its V-gene family, and reads lacking a unique V-gene family were excluded. As a way to deal with suspected cross-contamination and a sequencing artifact, a later analysis dropped 450 to 700 nucleotide sequences that were highly shared and had low generation probability. In a later analysis, a clonal expansion index for each public chain was calculated from normalized within-repertoire ranks of inferred template counts. In a later analysis, generation probabilities were computed with a VDJ recombination model fitted to out-of-frame rearrangements, and the resulting probabilities were checked against IGoR. Hypergeometric tests were used in a later analysis to score TCR-TCR, TCR-HLA and TCR-CMV co-occurrence, with a repertoire-size bias correction applied to the TCR pairs. To estimate false discovery rates, a later analysis permuted the HLA or CMV assignments 20 times. In a later analysis, co-occurring TCRs were grouped using DBSCAN, with TCRdist sequence similarity added in when clustering inside HLA-allele-positive subsets. Repertoires with fewer than 30,000 or more than 120,000 public chains were left out of co-occurrence clustering, as were about 5 repertoires with anomalous nucleotide sharing. TCRdb took over this immuneACCESS table, retaining in-frame rearrangements with V and J assigned. Such tables are incomplete; in checked studies, under half of the missing clones stem from an unresolved V gene, and the remainder is unexplained. The V and J calls and the clone size are those of that table, but D and trimming were determined from the DNA. The sample data list about 60,000 clones, and 80% of these were observed just once. Jointly, the top ten make up roughly 5.6% of the sample.

Overall study outcomes, separate from this receptor: A later analysis associated some 17,000 TCR beta sequences with specific HLA alleles at a false discovery rate of 0.05. An association between a missense DCLRE1C variant and V-gene and J-gene trimming of TCR beta chains was found in a later genetic analysis and replicated in an independent cohort. Most TCR sequences were observed very rarely across donors, whereas some public TCRs were present in many individuals. The study gave a list of around 170 TCR beta chains associated with cytomegalovirus. According to a later analysis, TCR association rates differed among HLA loci, with DRB1 alleles showing the most associated TCRs and HLA-C alleles showing the fewest. The authors suggested that the approach could potentially be generalized to other disease states and immunological phenotypes. A later genetic analysis reported fewer N-insertions in productive TCRs among donors in an Asian-associated ancestry cluster than the roughly 670-donor mean. Because counts were too low, 15 to 20 rarely observed V segments, including chromosome 9 orphons, were excluded from the earlier analysis of several hundred of the donors. Several of the top co-occurrence clusters appeared to be linked to parvovirus B19, influenza, CMV and Epstein-Barr virus, according to a later analysis. Compared with equally common non-associated chains, HLA-associated TCR beta chains in a later analysis were more clonally expanded and had lower generation probabilities. An earlier analysis of 450 to 750 of the donors showed that most TCR beta V segments appeared in productive rearrangements either about 87% or about 30% of the time, which broadly matched IMGT annotations. Some IMGT-functional V segments, including TRBV6-2 and TRBV6-3, could not be told apart with the 87-base-pair reads, so those segments were excluded. A few of the identified cytomegalovirus-associated TCR beta chains were confirmed in vitro to be specific for cytomegalovirus antigens. This cohort had only TCR beta chains sequenced, and the lack of alpha or paired-chain data limited which features could be detected. When HLA alleles, especially DR and DQ, strongly co-occurred, attributing TCR associations to individual alleles was difficult. A cluster of highly shared sequence variants was judged likely to represent a technical artifact of the sequencing pipeline. For the cohort, immune exposure information was limited to CMV serostatus. Linkage disequilibrium might explain the correlated functional status among segregating V segments, but an unknown experimental factor could not be excluded. A further reported finding was that TCR beta sequences accurately predicted the HLA-A and HLA-B alleles for most subjects in the first cohort. In a later analysis, most CMV-associated TCR beta chains were found to appear HLA-restricted, with HLA associations seemingly driven largely by CMV exposure. Because some donors lacked HLA typing at each locus, the association tests relied only on the typed subset. Presence/absence analyses assumed roughly uniform sequencing depth across donors, an assumption that may not hold. The classifier was reported to diagnose cytomegalovirus status with high specificity and sensitivity in both the original and validation cohorts.

In the germline V gene (reference sequence), CDR1 corresponds to GTSNPN and CDR2 to SVGIG. Clipping removes 3 bases from V and 3 bases from J, with 3 as the unmatched junction base count. CDR3 length: 14 amino acids, cysteine to phenylalanine. This entry keeps only the CDR3 DNA: 42 bases, framed from base 1. This chain is built from TRBV30 and TRBJ2-5; 11 of the junction bases match TRBD2. The clonotype originates from a male donor in good health and CMV-seronegative. Sequenced: PBMCs. The CDR3 in this case is CAWRGLAEKETQYF. In nucleotide form, the sequence is TGTGCCTGGAGGGGACTAGCGGAGAAAGAGACCCAGTACTTC.